The 3 T cell receptor beta chains presented below share a single source sample, sequenced in a study of shared clonotypes between healthy human individuals. The repertoire was sequenced with immunoSEQ multiplex PCR; TCRdb's copy has only in-frame clones and lacks some. The sample yields 2 million to 2.5 million clones, 85% to 95% seen once. Sequenced input: naive CD4+ T cells from PBMCs. The subset here: CD45RA+ positively selected. These receptors were taken from a man between 18 and 35 years old in good health. Some clones in this sample may be carry-over from other donors' samples.

The chain employs TRBV4-3 and TRBJ1-6, with 9 nucleotides matching TRBD1. V shed 4 bases, J shed 7 bases, and the junction held 5 bases outside the gene matches. Germline V gene data show CDR1 as LGHNA and CDR2 as YSLEER. The CDR3 consists of 15 residues. CDR3 protein: CASSPRTGVNSPLHF. CDR3 bases: TGCGCCAGCAGCCCCCGGACAGGGGTCAATTCACCCCTCCACTTT.

V is TRBV15 and J is TRBJ1-5; the D is unclear. The length of the CDR3 is 13 residues. V lost 3 bases, J lost 3 bases, and 6 bases lay in between. The germline gives CDR1 LNHNV, CDR2 YYDKDF (reference sequence). CDR3 nucleotides: TGTGCCACCAGCAGTGATTACAATCAGCCCCAGCATTTT. Amino acid sequence: CATSSDYNQPQHF.

The CDR3 sequence is CASTGRTYEQYF. The CDR3 DNA sequence: TGTGCCAGTACGGGCAGGACGTACGAGCAGTACTTC. The V gene is TRBV19, the J gene TRBJ2-7; D unresolved. This CDR3 has 12 residues. The V end lost 7 bases, the J end lost 4 bases, and 11 bases lay between the germline ends. Germline CDR1 is LNHDA and CDR2 is SQIVND (reference sequence).